The clone carrying this T cell receptor (beta chain) has ten or more counts. Unique molecular identifiers, one per molecule, were present on every TCR cDNA molecule. From the 5' RACE reads, TCRdb called clonotypes with MiXCR, one entry per CDR3 protein. This sample carries 50,000 to 65,000 distinct CDR3 sequences, around 8.2% of them seen once, and the ten largest clones take about 14%. The entry originates in a study of spatial heterogeneity in lung cancer. The CDR3 is 16 amino acids. The V gene end was trimmed by 2 bases and the J gene end by 0 bases; junction bases not matched to a gene: 3. Germline CDR1 SGHVS, CDR2 FQNEAQ. The time point: sample taken at primary tumor resection. No cell sorting; template was whole RNA from tumor, lung tissue or PBMC.

The sequenced sample was PBMCs, obtained at surgery. The clonotype originates from a female donor with early-stage non-small cell lung cancer. The rearrangement uses TRBV7-8 and TRBJ2-3; 9 bases are a match to TRBD1. The CDR3 loop is CASSLWGTGSTDTQYF. CDR3 in DNA: TGTGCCAGCAGCTTATGGGGGACAGGGAGCACAGATACGCAGTATTTT. The full variable domain, rest sourced from reference TRBV7-8 and TRBJ2-3, is GAGVSQSPRYKVAKRGQDVALRCDPISGHVSLFWYQQALGQGPEFLTYFQNEAQLDKSGLPSDRFFAERPEGSVSTLKIQRTQQEDSAVYLCASSLWGTGSTDTQYFGPGTRLTVL.